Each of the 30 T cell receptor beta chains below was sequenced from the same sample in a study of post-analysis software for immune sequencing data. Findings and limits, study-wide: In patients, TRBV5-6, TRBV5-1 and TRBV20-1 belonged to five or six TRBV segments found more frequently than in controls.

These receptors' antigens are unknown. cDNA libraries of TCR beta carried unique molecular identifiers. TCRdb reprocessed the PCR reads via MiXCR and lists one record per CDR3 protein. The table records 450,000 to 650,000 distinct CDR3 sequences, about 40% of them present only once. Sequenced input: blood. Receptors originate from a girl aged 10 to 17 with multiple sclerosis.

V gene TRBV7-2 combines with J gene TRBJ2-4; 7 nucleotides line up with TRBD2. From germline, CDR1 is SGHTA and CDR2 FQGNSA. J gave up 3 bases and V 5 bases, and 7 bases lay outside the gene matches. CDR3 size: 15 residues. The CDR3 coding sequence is TGTGCCAGCAGCCGCGGCGGGGGAAACAAAAACATTCAGTACTTC. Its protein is CASSRGGGNKNIQYF.

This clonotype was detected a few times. Here the CDR3 reads CASSYQTSGNEQFF. In DNA form, the CDR3 reads TGCGCCAGCAGCTATCAGACTAGCGGGAATGAGCAGTTCTTC. The V gene is TRBV5-1, the J gene TRBJ2-1; TRBD2 matches at 10 bases. V shed 3 bases, J shed 7 bases, and the junction held 4 bases outside the gene matches. This CDR3 comprises 14 residues. The V gene's germline CDR1 is SGHRS and CDR2 YFSETQ.

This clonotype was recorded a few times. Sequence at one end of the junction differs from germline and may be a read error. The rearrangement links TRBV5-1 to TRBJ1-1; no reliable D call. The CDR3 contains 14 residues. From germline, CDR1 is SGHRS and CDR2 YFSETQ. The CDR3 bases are TGTGCCAGCAGTTTAGATGGGCCGAACACTGAAGCTTTCTTT. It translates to CASSLDGPNTEAFF. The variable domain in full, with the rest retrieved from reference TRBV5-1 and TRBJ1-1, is KAGVTQTPRYLIKTRGQQVTLSCSPISGHRSVSWYQQTPGQGLQFLFEYFSETQRNKGNFPGRFSGRQFSNSRSEMNVSTLELGDSALYLCASSLDGPNTEAFFGQGTRLTVV.

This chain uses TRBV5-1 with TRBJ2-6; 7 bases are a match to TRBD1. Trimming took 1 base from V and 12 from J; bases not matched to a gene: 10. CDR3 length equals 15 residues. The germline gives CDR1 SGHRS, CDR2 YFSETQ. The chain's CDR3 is CASSLFRQGPFVLTF. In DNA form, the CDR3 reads TGCGCCAGCAGCTTGTTCAGACAGGGTCCTTTCGTCCTGACTTTC.

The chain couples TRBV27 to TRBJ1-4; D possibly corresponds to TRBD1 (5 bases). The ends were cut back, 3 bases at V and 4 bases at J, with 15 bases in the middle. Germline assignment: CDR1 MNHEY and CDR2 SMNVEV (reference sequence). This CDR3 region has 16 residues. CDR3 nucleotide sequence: TGTGCCAGCAGTTTGACAGCTCTTGGGATTAATGAAAAACTGTTTTTT. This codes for CASSLTALGINEKLFF.

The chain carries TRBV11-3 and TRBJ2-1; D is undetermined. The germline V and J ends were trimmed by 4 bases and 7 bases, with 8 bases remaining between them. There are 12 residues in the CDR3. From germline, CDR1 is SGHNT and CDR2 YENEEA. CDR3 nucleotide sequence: TGTGCCAGCAGCTCCCGAACAAATGAGCAGTTCTTC. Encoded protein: CASSSRTNEQFF.

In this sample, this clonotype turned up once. Here the CDR3 DNA reads TGTGCCAGCAGCCAAACTTGGGAAGACAGCTTCTATGGCTACACCTTC. Its protein product is CASSQTWEDSFYGYTF. The genes are TRBV14 and TRBJ1-2, with D perhaps matching TRBD1 (5 bases). Trimming stripped 2 bases from V and 4 bases from J, with 17 bases between. This CDR3 contains 16 residues. Germline CDR1 reads SGHDN; CDR2 reads FVKESK.

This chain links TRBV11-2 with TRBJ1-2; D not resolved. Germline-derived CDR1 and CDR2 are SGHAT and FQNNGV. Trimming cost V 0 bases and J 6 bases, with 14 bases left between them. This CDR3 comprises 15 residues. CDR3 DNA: TGTGCCAGCAGCTTAGATCCCGCGGGTTTGGATGGCTACACCTTC. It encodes CASSLDPAGLDGYTF.

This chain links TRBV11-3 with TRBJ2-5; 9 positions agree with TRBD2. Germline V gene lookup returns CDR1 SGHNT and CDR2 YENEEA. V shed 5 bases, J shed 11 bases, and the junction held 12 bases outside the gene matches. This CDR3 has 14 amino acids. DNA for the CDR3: TGTGCCAGCAGCCCAGCGGGAGGATCCTATGAGCAGTACTTC. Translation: CASSPAGGSYEQYF.

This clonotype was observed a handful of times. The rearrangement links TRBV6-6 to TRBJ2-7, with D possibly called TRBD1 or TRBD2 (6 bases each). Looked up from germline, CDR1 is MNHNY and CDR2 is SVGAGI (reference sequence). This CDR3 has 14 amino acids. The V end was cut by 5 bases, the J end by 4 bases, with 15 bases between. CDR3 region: CASSPQEGVYEQYF. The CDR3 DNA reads TGTGCCAGCAGTCCACAGGAGGGGGTTTACGAGCAGTACTTC.

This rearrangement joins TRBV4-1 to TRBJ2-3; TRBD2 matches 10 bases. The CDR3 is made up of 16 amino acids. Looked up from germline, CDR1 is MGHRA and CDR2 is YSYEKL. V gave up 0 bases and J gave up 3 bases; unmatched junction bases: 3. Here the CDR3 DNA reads TGCGCCAGCAGCCAAGACCTAGCGGGGGCTACAGATACGCAGTATTTT. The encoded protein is CASSQDLAGATDTQYF.

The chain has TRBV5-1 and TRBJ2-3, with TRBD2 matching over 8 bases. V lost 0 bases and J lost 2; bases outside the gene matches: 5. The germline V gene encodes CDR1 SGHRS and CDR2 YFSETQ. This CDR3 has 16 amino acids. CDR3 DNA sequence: TGCGCCAGCAGCTTGGGAGGACTAGCTTACACAGATACGCAGTATTTT. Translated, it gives CASSLGGLAYTDTQYF. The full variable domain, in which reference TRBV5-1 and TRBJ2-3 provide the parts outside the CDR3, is KAGVTQTPRYLIKTRGQQVTLSCSPISGHRSVSWYQQTPGQGLQFLFEYFSETQRNKGNFPGRFSGRQFSNSRSEMNVSTLELGDSALYLCASSLGGLAYTDTQYFGPGTRLTVL.

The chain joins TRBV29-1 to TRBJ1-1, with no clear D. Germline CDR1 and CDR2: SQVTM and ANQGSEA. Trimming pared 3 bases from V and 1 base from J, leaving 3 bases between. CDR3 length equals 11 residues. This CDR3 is CSVEGNTEAFF. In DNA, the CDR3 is TGCAGCGTTGAGGGGAACACTGAAGCTTTCTTT.

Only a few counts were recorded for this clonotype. CDR3 coding DNA: TGCGCCAGCAGCTTGGGCCAGGTCAACTCCTACGAGCAGTACTTC. Its protein product is CASSLGQVNSYEQYF. The chain joins TRBV5-1 to TRBJ2-7, with D unclear. The length of the CDR3 is 15 residues. V lost 0 bases, J lost 0 bases, and 10 bases lay in between. Germline-derived CDR1 and CDR2 are SGHRS and YFSETQ.

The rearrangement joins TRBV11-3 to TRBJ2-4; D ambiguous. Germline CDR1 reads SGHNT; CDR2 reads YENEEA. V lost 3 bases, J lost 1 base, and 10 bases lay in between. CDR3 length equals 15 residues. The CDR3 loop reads CASSFSRGAKNIQYF. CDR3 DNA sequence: TGTGCCAGCAGCTTTAGTAGAGGTGCCAAAAACATTCAGTACTTC.

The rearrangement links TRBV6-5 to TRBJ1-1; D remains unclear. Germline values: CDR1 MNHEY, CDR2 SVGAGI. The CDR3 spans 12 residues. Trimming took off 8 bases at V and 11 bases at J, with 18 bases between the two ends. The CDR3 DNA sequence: TGTGCCAGCCACCTCAGGTCGGGGTGGGCTTTCTTT. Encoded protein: CASHLRSGWAFF.

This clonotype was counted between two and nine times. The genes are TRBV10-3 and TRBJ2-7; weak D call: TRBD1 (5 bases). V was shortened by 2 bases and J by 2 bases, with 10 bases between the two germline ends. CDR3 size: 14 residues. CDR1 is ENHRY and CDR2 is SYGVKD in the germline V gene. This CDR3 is CAISESREPYEQYF. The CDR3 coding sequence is TGTGCCATCAGTGAGAGCAGGGAACCCTACGAGCAGTACTTC.

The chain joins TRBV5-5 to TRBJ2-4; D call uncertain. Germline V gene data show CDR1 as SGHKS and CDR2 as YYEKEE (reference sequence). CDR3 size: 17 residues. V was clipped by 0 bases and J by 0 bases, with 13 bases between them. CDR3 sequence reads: CASSLGDTSLAKNIQYF. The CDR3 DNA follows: TGTGCCAGCAGCTTGGGGGATACAAGCCTAGCCAAAAACATTCAGTACTTC.

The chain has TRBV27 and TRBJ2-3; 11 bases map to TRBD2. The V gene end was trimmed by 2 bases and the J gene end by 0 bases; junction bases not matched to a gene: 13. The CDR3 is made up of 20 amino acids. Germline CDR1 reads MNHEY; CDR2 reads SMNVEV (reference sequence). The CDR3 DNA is TGTGCCAGCAGTTTACGGGGGTTAGCGGGAGGGCCTACTAGCACAGATACGCAGTATTTT. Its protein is CASSLRGLAGGPTSTDTQYF.

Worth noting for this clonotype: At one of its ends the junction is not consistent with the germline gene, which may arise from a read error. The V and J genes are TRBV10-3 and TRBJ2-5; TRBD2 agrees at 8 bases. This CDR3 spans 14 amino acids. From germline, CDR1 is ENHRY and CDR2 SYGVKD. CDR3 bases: TGTGCCATCGGCCGAGGACTAGCACAAGGGACCCAGTACTTC. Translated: CAIGRGLAQGTQYF.

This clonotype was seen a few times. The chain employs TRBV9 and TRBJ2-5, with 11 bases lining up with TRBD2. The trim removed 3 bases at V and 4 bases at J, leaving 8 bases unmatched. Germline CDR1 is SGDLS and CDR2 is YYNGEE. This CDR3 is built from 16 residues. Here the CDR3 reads CASSATSGRGTETQYF. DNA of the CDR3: TGTGCCAGCAGCGCCACTAGCGGGAGAGGGACAGAGACCCAGTACTTC. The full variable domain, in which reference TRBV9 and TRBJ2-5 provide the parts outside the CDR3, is DSGVTQTPKHLITATGQRVTLRCSPRSGDLSVYWYQQSLDQGLQFLIQYYNGEERAKGNILERFSAQQFPDLHSELNLSSLELGDSALYFCASSATSGRGTETQYFGPGTRLLVL.

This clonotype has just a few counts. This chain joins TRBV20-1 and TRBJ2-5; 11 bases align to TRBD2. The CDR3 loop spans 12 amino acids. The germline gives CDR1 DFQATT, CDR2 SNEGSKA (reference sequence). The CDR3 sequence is CASGRYQETQYF. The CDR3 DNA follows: TGCGCTAGCGGGAGGTACCAAGAGACCCAGTACTTC.

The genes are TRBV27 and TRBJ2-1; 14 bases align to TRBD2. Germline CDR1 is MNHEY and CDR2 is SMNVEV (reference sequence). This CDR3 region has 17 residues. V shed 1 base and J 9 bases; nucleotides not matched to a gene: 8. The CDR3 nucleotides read TGTGCCAGCAGTTTATACAAGGGACTAGCGGGAGTAGCTGAGCAGTTCTTC. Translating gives CASSLYKGLAGVAEQFF.

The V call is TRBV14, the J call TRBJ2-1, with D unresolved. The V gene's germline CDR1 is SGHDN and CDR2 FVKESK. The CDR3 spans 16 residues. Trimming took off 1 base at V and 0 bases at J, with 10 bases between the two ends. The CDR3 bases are TGTGCCAGCAGCCAAGTAGGGATGAGCTCCTACAATGAGCAGTTCTTC. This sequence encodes CASSQVGMSSYNEQFF.

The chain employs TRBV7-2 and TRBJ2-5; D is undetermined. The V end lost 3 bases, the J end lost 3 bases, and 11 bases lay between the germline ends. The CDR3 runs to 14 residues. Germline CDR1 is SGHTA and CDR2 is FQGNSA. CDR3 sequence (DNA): TGTGCCAGCAGCTTTTTGAACGGAAAAGAGACCCAGTACTTC. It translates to CASSFLNGKETQYF.

The CDR3 protein is CASSQESRRDTQYF. The CDR3 DNA reads as TGCGCCAGCAGCCAAGAGTCCAGGCGAGACACGCAGTATTTT. This chain uses TRBV4-1 with TRBJ2-3; D uncertain. The CDR3 has 14 amino acids. Germline V gene lookup returns CDR1 MGHRA and CDR2 YSYEKL. V lost 0 bases and J 9 bases, leaving 13 bases between the germline ends.

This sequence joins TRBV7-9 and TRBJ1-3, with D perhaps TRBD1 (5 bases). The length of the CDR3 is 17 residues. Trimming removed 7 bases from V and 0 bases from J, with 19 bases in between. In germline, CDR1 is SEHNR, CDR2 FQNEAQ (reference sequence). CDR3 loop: CASTPGTGTSSGNTIYF. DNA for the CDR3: TGTGCCAGCACCCCAGGGACGGGGACCTCCTCTGGAAACACCATATATTTT. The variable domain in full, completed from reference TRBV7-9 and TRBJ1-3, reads DTGVSQNPRHKITKRGQNVTFRCDPISEHNRLYWYRQTLGQGPEFLTYFQNEAQLEKSRLLSDRFSAERPKGSFSTLEIQRTEQGDSAMYLCASTPGTGTSSGNTIYFGEGSWLTVV.

CDR3 nucleotide sequence: TGCAGTGCTAGAGTTGGGACCGGAGGTTCAGATGAGCAGTTCTTC. It yields the protein CSARVGTGGSDEQFF. The V call is TRBV20-1, the J call TRBJ2-1; the D gene could be TRBD1 or TRBD2 (5 bases each). Trimming took 1 base from V and 8 from J, leaving 18 bases between them. Germline V CDR1 and CDR2: DFQATT, SNEGSKA (reference sequence). The CDR3 extends over 15 amino acids.

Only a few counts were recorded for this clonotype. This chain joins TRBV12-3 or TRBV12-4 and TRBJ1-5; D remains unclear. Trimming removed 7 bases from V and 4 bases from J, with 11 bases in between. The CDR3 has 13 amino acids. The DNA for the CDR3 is TGTGCCAGCATGATCGAGGTTAATCAGCCCCAGCATTTT. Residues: CASMIEVNQPQHF.

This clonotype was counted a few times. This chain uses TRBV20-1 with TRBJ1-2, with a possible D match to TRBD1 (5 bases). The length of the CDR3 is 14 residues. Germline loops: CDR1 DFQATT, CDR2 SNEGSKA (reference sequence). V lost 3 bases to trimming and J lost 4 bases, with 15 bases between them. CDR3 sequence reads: CSARTRVFPYGYTF. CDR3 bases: TGCAGTGCTAGGACCAGGGTTTTTCCCTATGGCTACACCTTC.